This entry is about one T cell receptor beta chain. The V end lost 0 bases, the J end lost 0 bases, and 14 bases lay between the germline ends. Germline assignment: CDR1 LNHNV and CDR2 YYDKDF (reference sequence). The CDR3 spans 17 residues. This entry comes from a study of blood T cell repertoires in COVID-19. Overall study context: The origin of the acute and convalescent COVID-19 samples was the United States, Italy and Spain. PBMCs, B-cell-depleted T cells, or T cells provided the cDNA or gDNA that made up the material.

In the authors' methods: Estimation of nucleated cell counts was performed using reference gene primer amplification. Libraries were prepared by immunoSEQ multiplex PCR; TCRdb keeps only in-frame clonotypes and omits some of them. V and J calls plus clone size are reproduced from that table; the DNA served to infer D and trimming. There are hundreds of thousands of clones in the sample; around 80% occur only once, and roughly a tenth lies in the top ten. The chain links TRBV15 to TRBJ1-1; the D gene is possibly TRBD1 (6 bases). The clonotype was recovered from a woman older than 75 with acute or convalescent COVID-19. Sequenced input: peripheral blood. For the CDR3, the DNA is TGTGCCACCAGCAGAGATATGGGGGCAGCTATGAACACTGAAGCTTTCTTT. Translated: CATSRDMGAAMNTEAFF.